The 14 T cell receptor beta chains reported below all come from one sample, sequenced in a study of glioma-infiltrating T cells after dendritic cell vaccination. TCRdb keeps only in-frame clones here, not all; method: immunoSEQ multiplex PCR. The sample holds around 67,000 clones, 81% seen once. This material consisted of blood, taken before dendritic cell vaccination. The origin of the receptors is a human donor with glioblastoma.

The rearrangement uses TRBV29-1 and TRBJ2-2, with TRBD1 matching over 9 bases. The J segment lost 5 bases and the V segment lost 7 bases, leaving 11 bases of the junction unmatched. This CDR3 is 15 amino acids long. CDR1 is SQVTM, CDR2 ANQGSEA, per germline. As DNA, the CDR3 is TGCAGCGCTGCACCGGACAGGGGCATGACCGGGGAGCTGTTTTTT. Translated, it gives CSAAPDRGMTGELFF.

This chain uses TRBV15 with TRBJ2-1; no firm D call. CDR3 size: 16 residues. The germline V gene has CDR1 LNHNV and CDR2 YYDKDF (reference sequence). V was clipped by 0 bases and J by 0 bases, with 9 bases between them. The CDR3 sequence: CATSRDGGSSYNEQFF. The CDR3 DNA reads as TGTGCCACCAGCAGAGACGGCGGTAGCTCCTACAATGAGCAGTTCTTC.

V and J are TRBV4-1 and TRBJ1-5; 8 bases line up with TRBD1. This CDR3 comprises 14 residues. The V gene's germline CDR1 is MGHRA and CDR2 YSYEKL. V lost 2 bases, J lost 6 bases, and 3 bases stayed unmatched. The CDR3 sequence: CASSQPGGGQPQHF. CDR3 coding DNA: TGCGCCAGCAGCCAACCAGGGGGCGGTCAGCCCCAGCATTTT.

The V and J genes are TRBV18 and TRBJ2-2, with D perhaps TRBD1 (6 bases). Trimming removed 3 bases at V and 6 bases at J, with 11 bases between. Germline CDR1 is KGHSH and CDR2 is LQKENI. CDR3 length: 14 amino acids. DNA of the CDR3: TGTGCCAGCTCACCTACAGGGCGGGCCGGGGAGCTGTTTTTT. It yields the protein CASSPTGRAGELFF.

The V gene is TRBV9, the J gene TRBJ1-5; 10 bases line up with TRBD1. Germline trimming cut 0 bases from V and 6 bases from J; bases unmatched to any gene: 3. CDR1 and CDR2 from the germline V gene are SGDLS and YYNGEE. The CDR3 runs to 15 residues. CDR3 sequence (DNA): TGTGCCAGCAGCGTAGGGGGACAGGGGAGTCAGCCCCAGCATTTT. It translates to CASSVGGQGSQPQHF. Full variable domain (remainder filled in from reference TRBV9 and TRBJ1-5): DSGVTQTPKHLITATGQRVTLRCSPRSGDLSVYWYQQSLDQGLQFLIQYYNGEERAKGNILERFSAQQFPDLHSELNLSSLELGDSALYFCASSVGGQGSQPQHFGDGTRLSIL.

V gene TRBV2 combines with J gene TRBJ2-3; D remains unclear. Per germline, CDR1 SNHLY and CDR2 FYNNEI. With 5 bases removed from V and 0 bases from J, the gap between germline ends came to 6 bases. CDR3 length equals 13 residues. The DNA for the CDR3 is TGTGCCAGCAGTCTCCCTAGCACAGATACGCAGTATTTT. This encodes CASSLPSTDTQYF.

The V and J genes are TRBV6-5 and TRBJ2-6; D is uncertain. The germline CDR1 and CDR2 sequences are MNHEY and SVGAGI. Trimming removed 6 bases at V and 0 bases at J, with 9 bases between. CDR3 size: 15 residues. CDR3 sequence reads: CASSRVSSGANVLTF. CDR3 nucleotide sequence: TGTGCCAGCAGCCGGGTCAGCTCTGGGGCCAACGTCCTGACTTTC.

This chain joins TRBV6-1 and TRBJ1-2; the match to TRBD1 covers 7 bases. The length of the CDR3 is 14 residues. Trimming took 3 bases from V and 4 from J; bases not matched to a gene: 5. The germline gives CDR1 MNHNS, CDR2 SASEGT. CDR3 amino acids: CASSEDRKIYGYTF. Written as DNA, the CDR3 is TGTGCCAGCAGTGAGGACAGGAAAATCTATGGCTACACCTTC.

CDR3 DNA: TGCAGCGTGTCCTCGGGACAGGCCTCTACCACTGAAGCTTTCTTT. It encodes CSVSSGQASTTEAFF. V and J are TRBV29-1 and TRBJ1-1, with 8 bases matching TRBD1. Unmatched junction bases numbered 13, after V lost 6 bases and J lost 4 bases. The CDR3 sequence is 15 residues long. Germline-derived CDR1 and CDR2 are SQVTM and ANQGSEA.

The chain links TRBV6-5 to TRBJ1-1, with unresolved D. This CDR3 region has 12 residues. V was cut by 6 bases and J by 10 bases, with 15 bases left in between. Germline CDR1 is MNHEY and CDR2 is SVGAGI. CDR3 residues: CASRSTEFGAFF. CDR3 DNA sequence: TGTGCCAGCAGATCCACAGAGTTTGGAGCTTTCTTT.

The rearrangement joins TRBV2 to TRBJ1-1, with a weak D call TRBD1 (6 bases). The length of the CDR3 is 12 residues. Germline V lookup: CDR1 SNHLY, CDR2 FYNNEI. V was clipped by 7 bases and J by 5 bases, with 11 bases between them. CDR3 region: CASTPGETEAFF. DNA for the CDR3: TGTGCCAGCACGCCAGGGGAAACTGAAGCTTTCTTT.

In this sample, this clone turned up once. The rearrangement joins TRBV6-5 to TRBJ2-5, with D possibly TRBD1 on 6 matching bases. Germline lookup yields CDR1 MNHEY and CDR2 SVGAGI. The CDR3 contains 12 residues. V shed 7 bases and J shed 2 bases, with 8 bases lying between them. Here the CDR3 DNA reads TGTGCCAGCAAAGACAGGCAAGAGACCCAGTACTTC. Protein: CASKDRQETQYF.

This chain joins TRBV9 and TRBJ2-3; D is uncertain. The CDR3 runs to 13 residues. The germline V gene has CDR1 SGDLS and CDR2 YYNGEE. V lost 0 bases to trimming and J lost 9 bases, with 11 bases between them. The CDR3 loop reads CASSVEPLATQYF. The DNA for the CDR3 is TGTGCCAGCAGCGTAGAACCCCTGGCAACGCAGTATTTT.

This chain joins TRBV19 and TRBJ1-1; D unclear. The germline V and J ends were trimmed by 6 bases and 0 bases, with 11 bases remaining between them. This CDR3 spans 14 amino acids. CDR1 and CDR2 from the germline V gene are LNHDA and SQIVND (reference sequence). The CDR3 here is CASSTGYMNTEAFF. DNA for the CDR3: TGTGCCAGTAGCACCGGGTACATGAACACTGAAGCTTTCTTT. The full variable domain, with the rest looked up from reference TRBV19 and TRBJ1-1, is DGGITQSPKYLFRKEGQNVTLSCEQNLNHDAMYWYRQDPGQGLRLIYYSQIVNDFQKGDIAEGYSVSREKKESFPLTVTSAQKNPTAFYLCASSTGYMNTEAFFGQGTRLTVV.